These 9 T cell receptor beta chains were sequenced from one sample in a study of blood T cell repertoires in COVID-19. Libraries were prepared by immunoSEQ multiplex PCR; TCRdb keeps only in-frame clonotypes and omits some of them. The sample yields about 240,000 clones, 86% seen once. The sequencing input was peripheral blood. The receptors stem from a man older than 75 with acute or convalescent COVID-19.

This clone was detected only a few times. The rearrangement links TRBV5-8 to TRBJ1-1, with 8 bases that match TRBD1. The CDR3 spans 13 residues. J lost 5 bases, V lost 2 bases, and 2 bases had no gene match. Germline lookup yields CDR1 SGHTS and CDR2 YDEGEE. CDR3 DNA: TGTGCCAGCAGCTTCAGGGGGCGGACTGAAGCTTTCTTT. This codes for CASSFRGRTEAFF.

This sequence joins TRBV7-2 and TRBJ2-5; D perhaps matches TRBD2 (5 bases). The CDR3 is 15 amino acids. The germline V gene has CDR1 SGHTA and CDR2 FQGNSA. Trimming took off 5 bases at V and 1 base at J, with 14 bases between the two ends. The CDR3 here is CASSRASGFQETQYF. The CDR3 DNA sequence: TGTGCCAGCAGCAGGGCATCGGGGTTCCAAGAGACCCAGTACTTC. The full variable domain, its missing parts supplied by reference TRBV7-2 and TRBJ2-5, is GAGVSQSPSNKVTEKGKDVELRCDPISGHTALYWYRQSLGQGLEFLIYFQGNSAPDKSGLPSDRFSAERTGGSVSTLTIQRTQQEDSAVYLCASSRASGFQETQYFGPGTRLLVL.

This clone appeared once. J is TRBJ1-2 and V is TRBV19; D gene ambiguous. Looked up from germline, CDR1 is LNHDA and CDR2 is SQIVND (reference sequence). V lost 10 bases and J lost 0, with 6 bases in between. This CDR3 is 11 amino acids long. CDR3 bases: TGTGCCACCGGGGCTAACTATGGCTACACCTTC. This gives the protein CATGANYGYTF.

In DNA form, the CDR3 reads TGTGCCAGCTCACCCCCCGCCGGGGGCACTGAAGCTTTCTTT. Its translation: CASSPPAGGTEAFF. The chain recombines TRBV18 with TRBJ1-1; a possible D gene is TRBD1 (5 bases). The ends were cut back, 3 bases at V and 4 bases at J, with 12 bases in the middle. Germline loops: CDR1 KGHSH, CDR2 LQKENI. There are 14 residues in the CDR3. The whole variable domain, remainder taken from reference TRBV18 and TRBJ1-1, is NAGVMQNPRHLVRRRGQEARLRCSPMKGHSHVYWYRQLPEEGLKFMVYLQKENIIDESGMPKERFSAEFPKEGPSILRIQQVVRGDSAAYFCASSPPAGGTEAFFGQGTRLTVV.

The chain is built from TRBV7-3 and TRBJ1-1; D is possibly TRBD1 (6 bases). The CDR3 length is 13 residues. In germline, CDR1 is SGHTA, CDR2 FQGTGA. With 2 bases removed from V and 3 bases from J, the gap between germline ends came to 7 bases. The CDR3 here is CASSLSGDTEAFF. CDR3 in DNA: TGTGCCAGCAGCTTATCAGGGGACACTGAAGCTTTCTTT.

CDR3: CASSGETGGIGTEAFF. CDR3 DNA sequence: TGTGCCAGCAGTGGGGAGACAGGGGGCATTGGCACTGAAGCTTTCTTT. The chain carries TRBV6-1 and TRBJ1-1; 10 nucleotides line up with TRBD1. Germline loops: CDR1 MNHNS, CDR2 SASEGT. V trimming: 4 bases; J trimming: 4 bases; junction bases outside the gene matches: 9. CDR3 length equals 16 residues.

This chain links TRBV19 with TRBJ2-7; TRBD2 aligns across 7 bases. Germline values: CDR1 LNHDA, CDR2 SQIVND (reference sequence). CDR3 length: 11 amino acids. V lost 6 bases and J lost 10; bases outside the gene matches: 6. CDR3 nucleotide sequence: TGTGCCAGTAGGGGGGGGGACGGACAGTACTTC. Its protein is CASRGGDGQYF.

The chain joins TRBV29-1 to TRBJ2-7; TRBD2 matches 9 bases. With V trimmed by 4 bases and J by 5 bases, 6 bases remained unmatched. The CDR3 totals 13 residues. Germline CDR1 and CDR2: SQVTM and ANQGSEA. In nucleotides, the CDR3 is TGCAGCGTTGCGAGGACTAGCGACCACGAGCAGTACTTC. Protein: CSVARTSDHEQYF.

This chain connects TRBV4-1 to TRBJ2-3; 8 positions agree with TRBD2. V lost 0 bases and J lost 3; bases outside the gene matches: 5. There are 16 residues in the CDR3. Germline V gene lookup returns CDR1 MGHRA and CDR2 YSYEKL. This CDR3 reads CASSQEPGGRTDTQYF. The CDR3 DNA is TGCGCCAGCAGCCAAGAGCCGGGGGGGCGTACAGATACGCAGTATTTT.